Following are 30 T cell receptor beta chains from one sample sequenced in a study of T cell responses to AZD1222 COVID-19 vaccine. Measured with immunoSEQ multiplex PCR; TCRdb has only the in-frame clones, and not every one. The data contain around 110,000 clones, roughly 92% of them singletons. The material sequenced was peripheral blood, taken 28 days after the second AZD1222 dose. The source of these receptors is an adult who received the AZD1222 COVID-19 vaccine.

The gene calls are TRBV7-3 and TRBJ2-3; D may be TRBD2 (6 bases). Deletions cut 4 bases from V and 6 bases from J, with 14 bases between. There are 14 residues in the CDR3. Germline CDR1 is SGHTA and CDR2 is FQGTGA. CDR3 DNA: TGTGCCAGCAGCTCGGGACTTGAGGGGGATACGCAGTATTTT. It yields the protein CASSSGLEGDTQYF.

The chain has TRBV7-2 and TRBJ2-7; the match to TRBD2 covers 11 bases. V shed 3 bases and J 10 bases; nucleotides not matched to a gene: 5. The CDR3 is made up of 13 amino acids. In germline, CDR1 is SGHTA, CDR2 FQGNSA. The CDR3 sequence is CASSFTSGSHQYF. The DNA of the CDR3 is TGTGCCAGCAGCTTTACTAGCGGGAGCCACCAGTACTTC.

This chain links TRBV10-1 with TRBJ1-1; perhaps TRBD1 as D (6 bases). Germline V CDR1 and CDR2: WNHNN, SYGVQD (reference sequence). This CDR3 spans 13 amino acids. With 2 bases removed from V and 5 bases from J, the gap between germline ends came to 9 bases. DNA for the CDR3: TGCGCCAGCAGTGAGGGGCAGGGGACTGAAGCTTTCTTT. This sequence encodes CASSEGQGTEAFF.

V is TRBV6-5 and J is TRBJ2-3; 8 bases are shared with TRBD1. The CDR3 is made up of 13 amino acids. CDR1 MNHEY and CDR2 SVGAGI come from the germline V gene. J was trimmed by 6 bases and V by 6 bases; bases with no gene match: 5. DNA of the CDR3: TGTGCCAGCAGCGACAGGGGACAGGATACGCAGTATTTT. Translating it yields CASSDRGQDTQYF.

The rearrangement uses TRBV4-1 and TRBJ2-7, with D unresolved. V was clipped by 4 bases and J by 2 bases, with 21 bases between them. Germline loops: CDR1 MGHRA, CDR2 YSYEKL. The CDR3 has 17 amino acids. CDR3 in DNA: TGCGCCAGCAGCCTGGGCCCCACAGTCGCACACGCCTACGAGCAGTACTTC. It yields the protein CASSLGPTVAHAYEQYF.

The V and J genes are TRBV28 and TRBJ1-6; possible D gene TRBD1, 6 bases. Germline loops: CDR1 MDHEN, CDR2 SYDVKM. V shed 7 bases and J shed 4 bases, with 11 bases lying between them. The CDR3 length is 14 residues. The CDR3 sequence is CASTGTLYNSPLHF. The DNA of the CDR3 is TGTGCCAGCACCGGGACATTATATAATTCACCCCTCCACTTT.

The V and J genes are TRBV9 and TRBJ2-5; TRBD2 matches 8 bases. The germline CDR1 and CDR2 sequences are SGDLS and YYNGEE. This CDR3 has 16 residues. The V and J ends lost 3 bases and 2 bases, in that order; junction bases with no gene match: 9. CDR3 in amino acids: CASSARIAGFQETQYF. DNA of the CDR3: TGTGCCAGCAGCGCCCGGATAGCGGGATTTCAAGAGACCCAGTACTTC.

V and J are TRBV29-1 and TRBJ2-1; 9 bases line up with TRBD2. This CDR3 has 14 amino acids. V lost 4 bases, J lost 3 bases, and 4 bases stayed unmatched. Germline V lookup: CDR1 SQVTM, CDR2 ANQGSEA. The CDR3 nucleotides are TGCAGCGTTGTGGTAGCGGGAGACTACAATGAGCAGTTCTTC. This codes for CSVVVAGDYNEQFF.

In DNA form, the CDR3 reads TGTGCCAGTAGTAAAGTGGGGAACACTGAAGCTTTCTTT. Amino acid sequence: CASSKVGNTEAFF. V usage is TRBV19 and J usage is TRBJ1-1; D is ambiguous. Germline V gene sequence: CDR1 LNHDA, CDR2 SQIVND (reference sequence). This CDR3 comprises 13 residues. The V gene lost 4 bases and the J gene lost 1 base, with 7 bases spanning the gap.

The V and J genes are TRBV4-1 and TRBJ1-2, with D tentatively TRBD1 (5 bases). The CDR3 has 20 residues. Deletions cut 4 bases from V and 2 bases from J, with 29 bases between. CDR1 and CDR2 (germline): MGHRA, YSYEKL. Written as DNA, the CDR3 is TGCGCCAGCAGCCCCGGCACCGGGACGGGTCTTTTGTCGATGAACTATGGCTACACCTTC. It specifies CASSPGTGTGLLSMNYGYTF.

This sequence joins TRBV28 and TRBJ2-5, with a tentative D call TRBD1 (6 bases). The CDR3 contains 13 residues. V was pared by 4 bases and J by 4 bases, with 10 bases between. Germline CDR1 reads MDHEN; CDR2 reads SYDVKM. The CDR3 region has the DNA TGTGCCAGCAGTTCCAGGGGATCAGAGACCCAGTACTTC. Protein sequence: CASSSRGSETQYF.

This clone was seen a single time. The chain has TRBV10-3 and TRBJ2-5; weak D call: TRBD1 (5 bases). V gave up 2 bases and J gave up 5 bases, with 12 bases separating them. This CDR3 is built from 14 residues. The germline gives CDR1 ENHRY, CDR2 SYGVKD. The CDR3 DNA reads TGTGCCATCAGTGAGGGTCAGGGTCGGGAGACCCAGTACTTC. It specifies CAISEGQGRETQYF.

This clone was seen just once. The CDR3 coding sequence is TGTGCCAGCAGTTTAAGGCAGGGAGGTTCGCGTGAGCAGTACTTC. Its protein product is CASSLRQGGSREQYF. This chain connects TRBV27 to TRBJ2-7; a possible D gene is TRBD2 (6 bases). Germline V gene lookup returns CDR1 MNHEY and CDR2 SMNVEV (reference sequence). Trimming shortened V by 2 bases and J by 7 bases, and 18 bases separated the two germline ends. The CDR3 runs 15 residues.

This chain links TRBV7-8 with TRBJ2-7, with no clear D. Germline V gene data show CDR1 as SGHVS and CDR2 as FQNEAQ. Trimming took 3 bases from V and 0 from J, leaving 15 bases between them. The CDR3 runs to 16 residues. The DNA for the CDR3 is TGTGCCAGCAGCTTCGGTAGGGATGGGAACTCCTACGAGCAGTACTTC. Its protein is CASSFGRDGNSYEQYF.

This clone was counted a single time. The J gene is TRBJ2-7, the V gene TRBV9; 7 nucleotides line up with TRBD1. There are 14 residues in the CDR3. Looked up from germline, CDR1 is SGDLS and CDR2 is YYNGEE. J gave up 3 bases and V 0 bases, and 3 bases lay outside the gene matches. The CDR3 reads CASSVGPGGYEQYF. For the CDR3, the DNA is TGTGCCAGCAGCGTAGGTCCAGGGGGCTACGAGCAGTACTTC.

This chain links TRBV4-1 with TRBJ1-1, with 7 nucleotides matching TRBD1. This CDR3 is built from 13 residues. The germline V gene encodes CDR1 MGHRA and CDR2 YSYEKL. J lost 9 bases, V lost 3 bases, and 7 bases had no gene match. The CDR3 DNA follows: TGCGCCAGCAGCCAGGGGACAGACGGGAAAGCTTTCTTT. Its translation is CASSQGTDGKAFF.

The chain has TRBV6-5 and TRBJ1-5; maybe TRBD1 (6 bases). V was trimmed by 2 bases and J by 4 bases, leaving 12 bases between them. The CDR3 extends over 15 amino acids. The germline V gene has CDR1 MNHEY and CDR2 SVGAGI. The CDR3 nucleotides read TGTGCCAGCAGTTACGGGGCAGGGGCAAATCAGCCCCAGCATTTT. Translation gives CASSYGAGANQPQHF.

The CDR3 is CAFKTNEKLFF. CDR3 nucleotides: TGTGCCTTCAAGACGAATGAAAAACTGTTTTTT. The chain uses TRBV7-3 and TRBJ1-4; no clear D gene. Germline CDR1 is SGHTA and CDR2 is FQGTGA. V was trimmed by 11 bases and J by 5 bases, leaving 9 bases between them. The CDR3 has 11 amino acids.

The J gene is TRBJ2-1, the V gene TRBV7-9; 7 bases match TRBD2. V trimming: 3 bases; J trimming: 2 bases; junction bases outside the gene matches: 10. The CDR3 consists of 17 residues. Germline loops: CDR1 SEHNR, CDR2 FQNEAQ (reference sequence). CDR3 amino acids: CASSFIPGGSAYNEQFF. The CDR3 DNA reads as TGTGCCAGCAGCTTTATTCCGGGCGGGAGCGCCTACAATGAGCAGTTCTTC.

The chain links TRBV19 to TRBJ2-7; 7 bases fit TRBD2. The ends lost 3 bases at V and 2 bases at J; junction bases unmatched: 7. Germline loops: CDR1 LNHDA, CDR2 SQIVND (reference sequence). CDR3 length: 15 amino acids. The CDR3 sequence is CASSMGGSGTYEQYF. CDR3 coding DNA: TGTGCCAGTAGTATGGGGGGGAGTGGTACCTACGAGCAGTACTTC.

This clone was seen a single time. V gene TRBV2 combines with J gene TRBJ1-5; 7 bases fit TRBD1. The CDR3 is 16 amino acids. The germline CDR1 and CDR2 sequences are SNHLY and FYNNEI. V dropped 4 bases and J dropped 2; count of bases not matched to a gene: 8. Here the CDR3 DNA reads TGTGCCAGCAGTGGGGACAGTAGTTTTGGCAATCAGCCCCAGCATTTT. This codes for CASSGDSSFGNQPQHF.

The rearrangement links TRBV6-5 to TRBJ1-2; 8 nucleotides line up with TRBD1. With 6 bases clipped from V and 7 bases from J, the junction kept 10 bases outside the gene matches. The CDR3 length is 14 residues. The germline V gene encodes CDR1 MNHEY and CDR2 SVGAGI. CDR3: CASSPPRGRGGYTF. CDR3 bases: TGTGCCAGCAGCCCACCCAGGGGGCGGGGTGGCTACACCTTC.

This clone showed up just once. The rearrangement uses TRBV5-4 and TRBJ1-1; no reliable D call. CDR3 length equals 15 residues. V dropped 0 bases and J dropped 0 bases, with 9 bases sitting between them. CDR1 and CDR2 (germline): SGHNT, YYREEE (reference sequence). The DNA for the CDR3 is TGTGCCAGCAGCTTGGTAGGGCTTTTGAACACTGAAGCTTTCTTT. Protein sequence: CASSLVGLLNTEAFF.

This chain links TRBV7-9 with TRBJ1-1; maybe TRBD1 (5 bases). Germline loops: CDR1 SEHNR, CDR2 FQNEAQ (reference sequence). V dropped 5 bases and J dropped 6 bases, with 13 bases sitting between them. There are 13 residues in the CDR3. The CDR3 region is CASSPRVGAEAFF. The CDR3 nucleotides read TGTGCCAGCAGCCCCAGGGTTGGGGCTGAAGCTTTCTTT.

On this clone: The junction departs from germline at one end; a sequencing error may be responsible. J is TRBJ2-1 and V is TRBV9; no clear D. Germline CDR1 and CDR2: SGDLS and YYNGEE. The CDR3 covers 13 residues. DNA of the CDR3: TGTGCCAGCAGCGTAGGCTCCAACAATGAGCAGTTCTTC. This translates into CASSVGSNNEQFF.

V and J are TRBV6-4 and TRBJ2-7, with 8 nucleotides matching TRBD2. Germline V lookup: CDR1 MRHNA, CDR2 SNTAGT. The CDR3 loop spans 14 amino acids. V was clipped by 5 bases and J by 5 bases; unmatched bases: 8. The CDR3 is CASSPGTSNHEQYF. The CDR3 DNA follows: TGTGCCAGCAGTCCCGGGACTAGTAACCACGAGCAGTACTTC.

This chain links TRBV28 with TRBJ1-6, with D perhaps TRBD1 (5 bases). CDR3 length equals 15 residues. Trimming took off 6 bases at V and 6 bases at J, with 15 bases between the two ends. In germline, CDR1 is MDHEN, CDR2 SYDVKM. CDR3 loop: CASRIIRVGNSPLHF. CDR3 nucleotide sequence: TGTGCCAGCAGAATAATCAGGGTTGGTAATTCACCCCTCCACTTT.

The chain uses TRBV9 and TRBJ1-6, with no clear D. The CDR3 runs to 14 residues. V lost 2 bases, J lost 8 bases, and 11 bases lay in between. The germline CDR1 and CDR2 sequences are SGDLS and YYNGEE. The CDR3 sequence is CASSVGGIDSPLHF. CDR3 DNA sequence: TGTGCCAGCAGCGTTGGCGGGATCGATTCACCCCTCCACTTT. The full variable domain, rest sourced from reference TRBV9 and TRBJ1-6, is DSGVTQTPKHLITATGQRVTLRCSPRSGDLSVYWYQQSLDQGLQFLIQYYNGEERAKGNILERFSAQQFPDLHSELNLSSLELGDSALYFCASSVGGIDSPLHFGNGTRLTVT.

The chain carries TRBV15 and TRBJ2-5, with D tentatively TRBD2 (6 bases). Germline CDR1 reads LNHNV; CDR2 reads YYDKDF (reference sequence). The CDR3 loop spans 13 amino acids. V shed 4 bases and J shed 3 bases, with 9 bases lying between them. The CDR3 sequence: CATSNQREETQYF. The CDR3 bases are TGTGCCACCAGCAACCAGCGGGAAGAGACCCAGTACTTC.

This clone was detected once. The chain combines TRBV18 with TRBJ2-5; D remains unclear. CDR3 length: 11 amino acids. The ends were cut back, 4 bases at V and 2 bases at J, with 2 bases in the middle. The germline gives CDR1 KGHSH, CDR2 LQKENI. CDR3 sequence (DNA): TGTGCCAGCTCACAACAAGAGACCCAGTACTTC. Encoded protein: CASSQQETQYF. Supplemented by reference TRBV18 and TRBJ2-5, the full variable domain reads NAGVMQNPRHLVRRRGQEARLRCSPMKGHSHVYWYRQLPEEGLKFMVYLQKENIIDESGMPKERFSAEFPKEGPSILRIQQVVRGDSAAYFCASSQQETQYFGPGTRLLVL.